These 5 T cell receptor beta chains came from one sample sequenced in a study of graft-versus-host responses after intestinal transplantation. Assay used: immunoSEQ multiplex PCR; TCRdb lists only in-frame clones, some missing. The table has about 16,000 clones, over 75% seen once; the top ten hold 6%. Sample: PBMCs, taken approximately 3.5 months after intestinal transplant. These receptor sequences come from a human patient who received an intestinal transplant, so some T cells may come from the graft donor.

V is TRBV9 and J is TRBJ2-3; D might be TRBD1 or TRBD2, each matching 5 bases. Germline V gives CDR1 SGDLS, CDR2 YYNGEE. Deletions cut 0 bases from V and 3 bases from J, with 11 bases between. This CDR3 region has 15 residues. The CDR3 nucleotides are TGTGCCAGCAGCGTAGGGGGGACCATTACAGATACGCAGTATTTT. Protein product: CASSVGGTITDTQYF.

CDR3 bases: TGTGCCAGCAGCGTCGTAGGGGGCCCCGCCGGGGAGCTGTTTTTT. Its protein is CASSVVGGPAGELFF. The rearrangement joins TRBV9 to TRBJ2-2; 7 nucleotides agree with TRBD1. This CDR3 region has 15 residues. V was pared by 2 bases and J by 6 bases, with 7 bases of the junction left unmatched. The germline gives CDR1 SGDLS, CDR2 YYNGEE.

The count of this clone is one. This sequence joins TRBV9 and TRBJ2-5; 11 bases agree with TRBD2. Germline V gene data show CDR1 as SGDLS and CDR2 as YYNGEE. The CDR3 runs 15 residues. Losses at the gene ends were 4 bases for V and 5 bases for J; bases not matched to a gene: 7. The CDR3 DNA sequence: TGTGCCAGCAGCCCGAGACTAGCGGGAATTGAGACCCAGTACTTC. It is translated as CASSPRLAGIETQYF.

The V and J genes are TRBV7-6 and TRBJ2-1, with 7 bases fitting TRBD2. V lost 4 bases to trimming and J lost 6 bases; unmatched junction nucleotides: 9. The CDR3 contains 15 residues. Germline CDR1 and CDR2: SGHVS and FNYEAQ. The DNA of the CDR3 is TGTGCCAGCAGCTCGGGGACTAAGGCGGGCAATGAGCAGTTCTTC. Translated, it gives CASSSGTKAGNEQFF.

The V gene is TRBV27, the J gene TRBJ1-1; D gene unclear. Germline CDR1 and CDR2: MNHEY and SMNVEV (reference sequence). V shed 5 bases and J shed 4 bases, with 11 bases lying between them. This CDR3 is 13 amino acids long. The CDR3 bases are TGTGCCAGCAGTCCCGGGGTGTGCACTGAAGCTTTCTTT. Its translation is CASSPGVCTEAFF.